A single sample is the source of the 32 T cell receptor beta chains below, sequenced in a study of early T cells in non-severe SARS-CoV-2 infection. Each CDR3 protein is one row after TCRdb ran MiXCR on the 5' RACE reads. The table lists 79,000 or so distinct CDR3 sequences, about 13% of them singletons. Material for sequencing was whole blood. The receptors come from an adult who was a healthcare worker with PCR-confirmed SARS-CoV-2 infection or an uninfected control (not recorded which).

In its sample, this clonotype was seen a few times. This sequence joins TRBV28 and TRBJ2-7, with a tentative D call TRBD2 (7 bases). The V end was cut by 5 bases, the J end by 0 bases, with 17 bases between. Per the germline V gene, CDR1 is MDHEN and CDR2 is SYDVKM. The CDR3 length is 16 residues. The CDR3 DNA follows: TGTGCCAGCAGTCCCCTAGGGGGGGGGAGCTCCTACGAGCAGTACTTC. Translation gives CASSPLGGGSSYEQYF.

In this sample, this clonotype turned up many times. The gene calls are TRBV7-9 and TRBJ2-5; D is uncertain. The CDR3 is 15 amino acids. Trimming removed 4 bases from V and 1 base from J, with 13 bases in between. Per germline, CDR1 SEHNR and CDR2 FQNEAQ (reference sequence). In DNA form, the CDR3 reads TGTGCCAGCAGCTCGAACCAGGAGTTCCAAGAGACCCAGTACTTC. Protein product: CASSSNQEFQETQYF.

This clonotype showed up many times. CDR3 sequence (DNA): TGTGCCAGCAGCAACGGACTAGTCCCCACCATCACAGATACGCAGTATTTT. Translated: CASSNGLVPTITDTQYF. This rearrangement joins TRBV7-2 to TRBJ2-3, with TRBD2 matching 7 bases. The CDR3 has 17 amino acids. The V gene's germline CDR1 is SGHTA and CDR2 FQGNSA. The J segment lost 2 bases and the V segment lost 5 bases, leaving 13 bases of the junction unmatched.

This clonotype was observed a few times. The rearrangement uses TRBV7-9 and TRBJ2-4; weak D call: TRBD2 (5 bases). Germline lookup yields CDR1 SEHNR and CDR2 FQNEAQ (reference sequence). This CDR3 is 16 amino acids long. Trimming took 6 bases from V and 0 from J, leaving 15 bases between them. CDR3 DNA: TGTGCCAGCAGGCGGTGGGAGCGGTTAGCCAAAAACATTCAGTACTTC. Its protein is CASRRWERLAKNIQYF.

This clonotype was counted at least ten times. V and J are TRBV9 and TRBJ2-1, with D maybe TRBD2 (6 bases). Per the germline V gene, CDR1 is SGDLS and CDR2 is YYNGEE. This CDR3 is built from 15 residues. V lost 2 bases to trimming and J lost 6 bases, with 15 bases between them. CDR3 sequence reads: CASSVWPGDGNEQFF. The CDR3 nucleotides read TGTGCCAGCAGCGTTTGGCCGGGGGACGGCAATGAGCAGTTCTTC.

This clonotype was observed a few times. The chain carries TRBV27 and TRBJ1-3; 7 nucleotides match TRBD1. With 6 bases clipped from V and 2 bases from J, the junction kept 10 bases outside the gene matches. The CDR3 runs 16 residues. Looked up from germline, CDR1 is MNHEY and CDR2 is SMNVEV (reference sequence). The CDR3 nucleotides read TGTGCCAGCAGACGGGACAGAGGAGGCCCTGGAAACACCATATATTTT. Residues: CASRRDRGGPGNTIYF.

This clonotype was seen more than once but under ten times. This chain uses TRBV6-2 or TRBV6-3 with TRBJ2-2; possibly TRBD2 for D (5 bases). Germline lookup yields CDR1 MNHEY and CDR2 SVGEGT. The CDR3 consists of 14 residues. Trimming removed 5 bases at V and 2 bases at J, with 9 bases between. This chain's CDR3 is CASSQWTNTGELFF. CDR3 nucleotide sequence: TGTGCCAGCAGTCAATGGACTAACACCGGGGAGCTGTTTTTT.

This clonotype was counted only a few times. The chain has TRBV28 and TRBJ1-1; perhaps TRBD1 as D (5 bases). CDR3 length: 15 amino acids. V was cut by 7 bases and J by 0 bases, with 15 bases left in between. Germline V gives CDR1 MDHEN, CDR2 SYDVKM. CDR3 bases: TGTGCCAGCAACATGGGAGGGGCCATGAACACTGAAGCTTTCTTT. This codes for CASNMGGAMNTEAFF.

The table lists this clonotype with a few counts. This chain joins TRBV27 and TRBJ2-3, with TRBD2 matching over 7 bases. Per germline, CDR1 MNHEY and CDR2 SMNVEV (reference sequence). Losses at the gene ends were 6 bases for V and 7 bases for J; bases not matched to a gene: 7. The CDR3 has 13 residues. CDR3 DNA: TGTGCCAGCAGGTCGTGGGAGGGATATACGCAGTATTTT. Translation: CASRSWEGYTQYF.

The rearrangement joins TRBV6-5 to TRBJ2-5; TRBD2 matches 7 bases. Trimming at V came to 0 bases and at J to 4 bases, leaving 26 bases not matched to a gene. The CDR3 runs 22 residues. Germline V CDR1 and CDR2: MNHEY, SVGAGI. DNA for the CDR3: TGTGCCAGCAGTTACTCGAGACATGCGCCACCGGGAGGCCCTTCACTAAGAGAGACCCAGTACTTC. It specifies CASSYSRHAPPGGPSLRETQYF.

This chain joins TRBV2 and TRBJ2-1; 9 nucleotides line up with TRBD2. The germline V gene has CDR1 SNHLY and CDR2 FYNNEI. J gave up 0 bases and V 6 bases, and 9 bases lay outside the gene matches. CDR3 length: 17 residues. The CDR3 DNA follows: TGTGCCAGCAGCGTCAGCGGGAGGCTCAGCTCCTACAATGAGCAGTTCTTC. Encoded protein: CASSVSGRLSSYNEQFF.

The gene calls are TRBV6-2 or TRBV6-3 and TRBJ2-7; 9 bases fit TRBD2. Germline CDR1 MNHEY, CDR2 SVGEGT. V dropped 6 bases and J dropped 1; count of bases not matched to a gene: 7. The CDR3 is 15 amino acids. CDR3 region: CASSRLAGPSYEQYF. The CDR3 DNA reads as TGTGCCAGCAGCCGCCTAGCGGGACCGTCCTACGAGCAGTACTTC.

There are a few counts of this clonotype. The J gene is TRBJ1-3, the V gene TRBV28, with TRBD1 as a possible D gene (6 bases). Germline-derived CDR1 and CDR2 are MDHEN and SYDVKM. Trimming shortened V by 5 bases and J by 4 bases, and 15 bases separated the two germline ends. CDR3 size: 15 residues. In nucleotides, the CDR3 is TGTGCCAGCAGTAGAACCACAGGGTTAGGAAACACCATATATTTT. Protein sequence: CASSRTTGLGNTIYF. Together with reference TRBV28 and TRBJ1-3, the CDR3 gives the full variable domain: DVKVTQSSRYLVKRTGEKVFLECVQDMDHENMFWYRQDPGLGLRLIYFSYDVKMKEKGDIPEGYSVSREKKERFSLILESASTNQTSMYLCASSRTTGLGNTIYFGEGSWLTVV.

This clonotype was detected ten times or more. The chain carries TRBV6-5 and TRBJ1-1; TRBD1 agrees at 7 bases. With V trimmed by 0 bases and J by 0 bases, 4 bases remained unmatched. This CDR3 has 16 amino acids. Germline values: CDR1 MNHEY, CDR2 SVGAGI. The CDR3 spells CASSYSTGSVNTEAFF. The CDR3 bases are TGTGCCAGCAGTTACTCGACAGGGTCCGTGAACACTGAAGCTTTCTTT.

This clonotype appeared many times. The chain is built from TRBV2 and TRBJ2-1, with TRBD2 matching 14 bases. The V segment lost 4 bases and the J segment 6 bases; nucleotides outside the gene matches: 8. Germline assignment: CDR1 SNHLY and CDR2 FYNNEI. The CDR3 has 17 residues. CDR3 in amino acids: CASSGTSGRKGSNEQFF. The DNA for the CDR3 is TGTGCCAGCAGTGGGACTAGCGGGAGGAAGGGGAGCAATGAGCAGTTCTTC. The full variable domain, in which reference TRBV2 and TRBJ2-1 provide the parts outside the CDR3, is EPEVTQTPSHQVTQMGQEVILRCVPISNHLYFYWYRQILGQKVEFLVSFYNNEISEKSEIFDDQFSVERPDGSNFTLKIRSTKLEDSAMYFCASSGTSGRKGSNEQFFGPGTRLTVL.

This clonotype has just a few counts. This sequence joins TRBV6-2 or TRBV6-3 and TRBJ2-7; 7 bases align to TRBD2. The CDR3 is 15 residues long. Looked up from germline, CDR1 is MNHEY and CDR2 is SVGEGT. J lost 0 bases, V lost 8 bases, and 10 bases had no gene match. The CDR3 bases are TGTGCCAGCTCCTCCACTAGCGCCACCTCCTACGAGCAGTACTTC. Translated: CASSSTSATSYEQYF.

This clonotype was seen more than once but under ten times. The chain recombines TRBV6-5 with TRBJ2-7; 11 nucleotides line up with TRBD1. The length of the CDR3 is 18 residues. Germline V CDR1 and CDR2: MNHEY, SVGAGI. Trimming removed 6 bases from V and 0 bases from J; junction bases left unmatched: 13. The CDR3 sequence is CASRRGTGGSFSSYEQYF. CDR3 DNA sequence: TGTGCCAGCAGAAGGGGGACAGGGGGTAGTTTCAGCTCCTACGAGCAGTACTTC.

The chain carries TRBV7-2 and TRBJ2-7; D gene unclear. Germline loops: CDR1 SGHTA, CDR2 FQGNSA. The CDR3 is 15 amino acids. V shed 1 base and J shed 7 bases, with 17 bases lying between them. In DNA form, the CDR3 reads TGTGCCAGCAGCTTAGACGCGACCCCCTTACGGGAGCAGTACTTC. Amino acids: CASSLDATPLREQYF. The full variable domain, rest sourced from reference TRBV7-2 and TRBJ2-7, is GAGVSQSPSNKVTEKGKDVELRCDPISGHTALYWYRQSLGQGLEFLIYFQGNSAPDKSGLPSDRFSAERTGGSVSTLTIQRTQQEDSAVYLCASSLDATPLREQYFGPGTRLTVT.

The rearrangement uses TRBV12-3 or TRBV12-4 and TRBJ2-7; D may be TRBD2 (5 bases). The CDR3 length is 14 residues. The V gene lost 3 bases and the J gene lost 1 base, with 10 bases spanning the gap. CDR3 DNA: TGTGCCAGCAGTTTCGGGGTATGGTCCTACGAGCAGTACTTC. Residues: CASSFGVWSYEQYF.

This clonotype has a handful of counts. V gene TRBV11-2 combines with J gene TRBJ2-7; D ambiguous. V lost 1 base, J lost 7 bases, and 11 bases lay in between. The CDR3 runs to 13 residues. The germline CDR1 and CDR2 sequences are SGHAT and FQNNGV. The CDR3 protein is CASSLVPPGEQYF. The CDR3 DNA reads TGTGCCAGCAGCTTAGTCCCCCCGGGTGAGCAGTACTTC.

In this sample, this clonotype turned up a few times. CDR3 amino acids: CASSAGQTNNEQFF. The CDR3 nucleotides are TGTGCCAGCAGCGCGGGACAGACAAACAATGAGCAGTTCTTC. The chain links TRBV7-7 to TRBJ2-1, with a tentative D call TRBD1 (7 bases). Trimming took off 5 bases at V and 5 bases at J, with 13 bases between the two ends. CDR1 and CDR2 (germline): SSHAT, FNYEAQ (reference sequence). CDR3 length: 14 residues. Variable domain in full (rest from reference TRBV7-7 and TRBJ2-1): GAGVSQSPRYKVTKRGQDVTLRCDPISSHATLYWYQQALGQGPEFLTYFNYEAQPDKSGLPSDRFSAERPEGSISTLTIQRTEQRDSAMYRCASSAGQTNNEQFFGPGTRLTVL.

This clonotype was recorded at least ten times. The J gene is TRBJ1-5, the V gene TRBV12-5; D might be TRBD1 (6 bases). Trimming took 0 bases from V and 5 from J, leaving 11 bases between them. The germline V gene has CDR1 LGHNT and CDR2 FRNRAP. CDR3 length: 15 residues. The CDR3 spells CASGLVDRTDQPQHF. Written as DNA, the CDR3 is TGTGCTAGTGGTTTGGTCGACAGGACGGATCAGCCCCAGCATTTT.

This clonotype has just a few counts. V usage is TRBV20-1 and J usage is TRBJ2-1; perhaps TRBD2 as D (6 bases). The CDR3 has 16 residues. Germline values: CDR1 DFQATT, CDR2 SNEGSKA (reference sequence). V was pared by 1 base and J by 0 bases, with 13 bases between. CDR3 DNA: TGCAGTGCTAGAGTAGCTAGCGAGATCTCCTACAATGAGCAGTTCTTC. Amino acids: CSARVASEISYNEQFF.

This chain links TRBV10-3 with TRBJ1-1; TRBD1 matches at 8 bases. Trimming at V came to 4 bases and at J to 3 bases, leaving 1 base not matched to a gene. The length of the CDR3 is 13 residues. Germline values: CDR1 ENHRY, CDR2 SYGVKD. The CDR3 sequence: CAISGQGYTEAFF. The DNA of the CDR3 is TGTGCCATCAGTGGACAGGGGTACACTGAAGCTTTCTTT.

The chain uses TRBV28 and TRBJ1-6, with 10 bases lining up with TRBD1. The CDR3 extends over 16 amino acids. V lost 5 bases to trimming and J lost 6 bases; unmatched junction nucleotides: 7. Germline assignment: CDR1 MDHEN and CDR2 SYDVKM. CDR3 residues: CASSLPDRGINSPLHF. The CDR3 nucleotides are TGTGCCAGCAGTCTCCCGGACAGGGGGATTAATTCACCCCTCCACTTT.

This clonotype was found many times. J is TRBJ2-1 and V is TRBV9; D unresolved. Trimming removed 1 base at V and 1 base at J, with 9 bases between. Germline V gives CDR1 SGDLS, CDR2 YYNGEE. The CDR3 extends over 15 amino acids. CDR3 region: CASSVQVASYNEQFF. The CDR3 nucleotides are TGTGCCAGCAGCGTACAGGTCGCATCCTACAATGAGCAGTTCTTC.

The gene calls are TRBV6-1 and TRBJ1-1, with D perhaps matching TRBD1 (5 bases). The V end was cut by 2 bases, the J end by 4 bases, with 11 bases between. Germline CDR1 and CDR2: MNHNS and SASEGT. This CDR3 has 14 amino acids. CDR3 protein: CASSESGEGTEAFF. CDR3 bases: TGTGCCAGCAGTGAATCGGGGGAGGGCACTGAAGCTTTCTTT.

The J gene is TRBJ2-3, the V gene TRBV13; a weak D match, TRBD2 (6 bases). CDR1 is PRHDT and CDR2 is FYEKMQ in the germline V gene (reference sequence). V lost 5 bases and J 2 bases, leaving 29 bases between the germline ends. The CDR3 is 20 residues long. Here the CDR3 reads CASSPPETRFSLGDTDTQYF. As DNA, the CDR3 is TGTGCCAGCAGCCCCCCCGAGACTAGGTTCTCCTTGGGGGACACAGATACGCAGTATTTT. Full variable domain (remainder filled in from reference TRBV13 and TRBJ2-3): AAGVIQSPRHLIKEKRETATLKCYPIPRHDTVYWYQQGPGQDPQFLISFYEKMQSDKGSIPDRFSAQQFSDYHSELNMSSLELGDSALYFCASSPPETRFSLGDTDTQYFGPGTRLTVL.

This sequence joins TRBV11-2 and TRBJ2-1; D tentatively reads TRBD1 or TRBD2 (5 bases each). The CDR3 contains 13 residues. V was pared by 5 bases and J by 8 bases, with 13 bases between. Germline V CDR1 and CDR2: SGHAT, FQNNGV. The chain's CDR3 is CASSRTRGDEQFF. CDR3 sequence (DNA): TGTGCCAGCAGCCGGACACGAGGGGATGAGCAGTTCTTC.

The rearrangement joins TRBV3-1 to TRBJ2-1; D unclear. Germline V CDR1 and CDR2: LGHDT, YNNKEL (reference sequence). The CDR3 contains 14 residues. Trimming pared 0 bases from V and 2 bases from J, leaving 5 bases between. The CDR3 DNA follows: TGTGCCAGCAGCCAAGAACTCGCCTACAATGAGCAGTTCTTC. This translates into CASSQELAYNEQFF.

CDR3 nucleotide sequence: TGTGCCAGCATCTTCTCCTCCTACAATGAGCAGTTCTTC. This encodes CASIFSSYNEQFF. J is TRBJ2-1 and V is TRBV21-1. TRBV21-1 is termed a pseudogene. This CDR3 region has 13 residues.

This clonotype was seen more than once but under ten times. The chain carries TRBV5-5 and TRBJ1-4, with a possible D match to TRBD1 (6 bases). The germline V gene encodes CDR1 SGHKS and CDR2 YYEKEE (reference sequence). CDR3 size: 14 residues. Trimming stripped 0 bases from V and 5 bases from J, with 8 bases between. The CDR3 sequence: CASSLVGQNEKLFF. In DNA, the CDR3 is TGTGCCAGCAGCTTGGTCGGACAGAATGAAAAACTGTTTTTT.